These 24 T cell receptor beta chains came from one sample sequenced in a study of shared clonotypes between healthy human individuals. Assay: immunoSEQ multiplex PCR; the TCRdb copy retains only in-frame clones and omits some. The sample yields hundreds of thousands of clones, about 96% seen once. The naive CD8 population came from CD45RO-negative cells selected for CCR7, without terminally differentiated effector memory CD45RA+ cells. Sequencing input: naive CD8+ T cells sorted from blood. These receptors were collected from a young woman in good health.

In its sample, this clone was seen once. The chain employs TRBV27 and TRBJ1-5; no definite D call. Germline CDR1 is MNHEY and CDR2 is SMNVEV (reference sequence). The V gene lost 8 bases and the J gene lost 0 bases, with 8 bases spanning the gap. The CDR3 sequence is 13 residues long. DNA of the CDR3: TGTGCCAGCGGTGAATATAGCAATCAGCCCCAGCATTTT. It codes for CASGEYSNQPQHF.

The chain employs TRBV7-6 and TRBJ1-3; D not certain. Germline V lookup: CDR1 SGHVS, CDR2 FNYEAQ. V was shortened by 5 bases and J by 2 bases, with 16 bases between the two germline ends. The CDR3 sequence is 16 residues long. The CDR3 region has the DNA TGTGCCAGCAGCATATCCGGGCCCTGGGCTGGAAACACCATATATTTT. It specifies CASSISGPWAGNTIYF.

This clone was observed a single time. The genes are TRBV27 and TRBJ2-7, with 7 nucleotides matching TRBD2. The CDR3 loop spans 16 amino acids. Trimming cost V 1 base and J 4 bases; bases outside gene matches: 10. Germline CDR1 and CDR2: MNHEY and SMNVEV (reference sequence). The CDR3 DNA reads TGTGCCAGCAGTTTATTAGGTAGGGAGGGCCTATACGAGCAGTACTTC. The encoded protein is CASSLLGREGLYEQYF.

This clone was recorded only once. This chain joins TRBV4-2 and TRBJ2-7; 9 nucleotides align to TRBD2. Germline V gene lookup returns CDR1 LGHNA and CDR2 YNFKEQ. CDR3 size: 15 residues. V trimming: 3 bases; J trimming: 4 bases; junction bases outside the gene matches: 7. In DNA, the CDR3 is TGTGCCAGCAGCCATCTGACTAGCGGAAATTACGAGCAGTACTTC. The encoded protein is CASSHLTSGNYEQYF.

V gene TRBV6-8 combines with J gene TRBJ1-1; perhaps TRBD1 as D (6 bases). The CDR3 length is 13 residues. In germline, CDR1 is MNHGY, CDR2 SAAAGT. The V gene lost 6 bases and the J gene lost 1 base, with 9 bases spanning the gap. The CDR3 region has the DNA TGTGCCAGCAGGGGGGCGGAGAACACTGAAGCTTTCTTT. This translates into CASRGAENTEAFF.

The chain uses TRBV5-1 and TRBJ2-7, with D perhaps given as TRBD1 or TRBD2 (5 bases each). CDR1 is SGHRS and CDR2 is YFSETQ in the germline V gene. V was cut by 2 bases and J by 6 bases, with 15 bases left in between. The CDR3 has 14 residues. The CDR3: CASSFGTLLTEQYF. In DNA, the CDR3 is TGCGCCAGCAGCTTCGGGACCCTGTTAACCGAGCAGTACTTC.

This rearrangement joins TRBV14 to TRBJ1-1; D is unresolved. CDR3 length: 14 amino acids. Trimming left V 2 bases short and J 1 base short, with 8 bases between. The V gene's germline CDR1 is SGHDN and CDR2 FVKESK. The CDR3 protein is CASSQPQRNTEAFF. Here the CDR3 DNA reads TGTGCCAGCAGCCAACCACAGAGGAACACTGAAGCTTTCTTT.

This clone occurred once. CDR3 amino acids: CASSPRESSYEQYF. In DNA form, the CDR3 reads TGTGCCAGCAGCCCTCGGGAGAGCTCCTACGAGCAGTACTTC. The chain employs TRBV13 and TRBJ2-7; perhaps TRBD2 as D (6 bases). The CDR3 sequence is 14 residues long. Germline V gene lookup returns CDR1 PRHDT and CDR2 FYEKMQ (reference sequence). V was pared by 5 bases and J by 0 bases, with 11 bases between.

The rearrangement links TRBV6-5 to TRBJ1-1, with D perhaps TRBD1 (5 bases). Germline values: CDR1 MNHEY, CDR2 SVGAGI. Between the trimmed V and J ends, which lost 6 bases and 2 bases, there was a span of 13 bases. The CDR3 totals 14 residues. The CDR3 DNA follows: TGTGCCAGCAGCTCACGGGGGTATAACACTGAAGCTTTCTTT. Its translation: CASSSRGYNTEAFF.

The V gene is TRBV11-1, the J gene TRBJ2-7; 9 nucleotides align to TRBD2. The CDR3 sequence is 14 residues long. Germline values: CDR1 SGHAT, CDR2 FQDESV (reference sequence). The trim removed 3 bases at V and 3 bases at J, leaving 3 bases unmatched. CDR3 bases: TGTGCCAGCAGCTTTAGCGGGAGCTACTACGAGCAGTACTTC. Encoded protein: CASSFSGSYYEQYF.

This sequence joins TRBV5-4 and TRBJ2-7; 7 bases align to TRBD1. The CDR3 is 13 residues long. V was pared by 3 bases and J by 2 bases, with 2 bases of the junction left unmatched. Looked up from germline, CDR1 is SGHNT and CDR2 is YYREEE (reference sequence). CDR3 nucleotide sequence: TGTGCCAGCAGCTCCGGGACAGCCTACGAGCAGTACTTC. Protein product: CASSSGTAYEQYF.

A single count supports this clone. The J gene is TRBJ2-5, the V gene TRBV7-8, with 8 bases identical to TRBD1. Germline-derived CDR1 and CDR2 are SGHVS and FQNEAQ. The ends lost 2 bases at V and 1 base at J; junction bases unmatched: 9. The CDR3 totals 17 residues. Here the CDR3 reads CASSLSQRRGRQETQYF. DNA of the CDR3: TGTGCCAGCAGCTTATCCCAGCGCAGGGGGCGCCAAGAGACCCAGTACTTC.

The CDR3 is CASSLTSGIFYEQYF. CDR3 bases: TGTGCCAGCAGCTTGACTAGCGGCATATTCTACGAGCAGTACTTC. The chain combines TRBV7-9 with TRBJ2-7; 9 bases are shared with TRBD2. Germline CDR1 and CDR2: SEHNR and FQNEAQ (reference sequence). CDR3 length equals 15 residues. Trimming at V came to 3 bases and at J to 3 bases, leaving 6 bases not matched to a gene.

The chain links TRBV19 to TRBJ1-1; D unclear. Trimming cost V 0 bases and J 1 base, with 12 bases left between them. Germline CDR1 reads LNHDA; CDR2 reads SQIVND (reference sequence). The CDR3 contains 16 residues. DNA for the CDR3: TGTGCCAGTAGTATAGACCCCGGTCCGCCGAACACTGAAGCTTTCTTT. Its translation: CASSIDPGPPNTEAFF.

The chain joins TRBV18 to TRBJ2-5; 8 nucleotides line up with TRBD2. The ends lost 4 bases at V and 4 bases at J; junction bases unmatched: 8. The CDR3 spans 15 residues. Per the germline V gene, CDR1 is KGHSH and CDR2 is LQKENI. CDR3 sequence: CASSHPGGFRETQYF. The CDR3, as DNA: TGTGCCAGCTCACACCCGGGGGGGTTCCGAGAGACCCAGTACTTC.

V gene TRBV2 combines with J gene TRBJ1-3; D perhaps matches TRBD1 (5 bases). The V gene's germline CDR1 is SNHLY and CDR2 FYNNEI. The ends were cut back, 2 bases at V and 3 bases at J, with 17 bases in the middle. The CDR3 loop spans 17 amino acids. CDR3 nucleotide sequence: TGTGCCAGCAGTGAATTGGAGGGCAGGGAGGGTGGAAACACCATATATTTT. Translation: CASSELEGREGGNTIYF.

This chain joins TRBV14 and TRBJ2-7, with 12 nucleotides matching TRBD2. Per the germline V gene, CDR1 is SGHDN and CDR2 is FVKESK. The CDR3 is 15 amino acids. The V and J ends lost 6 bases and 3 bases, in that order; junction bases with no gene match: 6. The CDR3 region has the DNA TGTGCCAGCAGTGACCTAGCGGGAGGGGTCTACGAGCAGTACTTC. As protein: CASSDLAGGVYEQYF.

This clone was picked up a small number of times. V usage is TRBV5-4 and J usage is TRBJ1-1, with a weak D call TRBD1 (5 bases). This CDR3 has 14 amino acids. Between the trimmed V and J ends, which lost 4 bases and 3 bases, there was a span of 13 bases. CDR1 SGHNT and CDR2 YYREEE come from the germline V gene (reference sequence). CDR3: CASSPGGRDTEAFF. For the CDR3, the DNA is TGTGCCAGCAGCCCGGGGGGGAGGGACACTGAAGCTTTCTTT. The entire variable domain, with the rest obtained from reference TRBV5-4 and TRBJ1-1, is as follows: ETGVTQSPTHLIKTRGQQVTLRCSSQSGHNTVSWYQQALGQGPQFIFQYYREEENGRGNFPPRFSGLQFPNYSSELNVNALELDDSALYLCASSPGGRDTEAFFGQGTRLTVV.

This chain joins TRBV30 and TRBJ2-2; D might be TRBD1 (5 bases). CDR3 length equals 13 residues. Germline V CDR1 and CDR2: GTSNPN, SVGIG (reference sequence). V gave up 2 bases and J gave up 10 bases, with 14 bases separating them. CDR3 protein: CAWSTTLGVELFF. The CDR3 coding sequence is TGTGCCTGGAGTACAACCCTAGGGGTGGAGCTGTTTTTT.

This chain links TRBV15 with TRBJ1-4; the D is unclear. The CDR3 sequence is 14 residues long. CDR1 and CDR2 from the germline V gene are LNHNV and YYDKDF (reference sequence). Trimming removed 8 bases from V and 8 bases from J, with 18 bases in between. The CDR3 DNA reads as TGTGCCACCGGGGAACTTAACTCCTACGAAAAACTGTTTTTT. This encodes CATGELNSYEKLFF.

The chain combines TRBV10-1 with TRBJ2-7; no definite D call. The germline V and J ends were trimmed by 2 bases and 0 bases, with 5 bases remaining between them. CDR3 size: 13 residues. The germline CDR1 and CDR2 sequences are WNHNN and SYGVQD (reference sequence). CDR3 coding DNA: TGCGCCAGCAGTGAGGGATACTCCTACGAGCAGTACTTC. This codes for CASSEGYSYEQYF.

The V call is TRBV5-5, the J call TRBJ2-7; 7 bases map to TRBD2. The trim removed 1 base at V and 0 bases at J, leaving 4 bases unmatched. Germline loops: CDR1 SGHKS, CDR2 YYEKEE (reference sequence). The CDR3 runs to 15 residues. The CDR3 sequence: CASSLTGGPSYEQYF. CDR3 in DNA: TGTGCCAGCAGCTTGACGGGAGGCCCCTCCTACGAGCAGTACTTC. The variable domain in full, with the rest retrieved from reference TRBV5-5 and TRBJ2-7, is DAGVTQSPTHLIKTRGQQVTLRCSPISGHKSVSWYQQVLGQGPQFIFQYYEKEERGRGNFPDRFSARQFPNYSSELNVNALLLGDSALYLCASSLTGGPSYEQYFGPGTRLTVT.

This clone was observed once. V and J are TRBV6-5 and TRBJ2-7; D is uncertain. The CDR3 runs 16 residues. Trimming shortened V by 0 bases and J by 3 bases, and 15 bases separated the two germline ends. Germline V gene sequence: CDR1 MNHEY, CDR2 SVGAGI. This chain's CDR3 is CASSYSRSSRFYEQYF. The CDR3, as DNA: TGTGCCAGCAGTTACTCCCGAAGTAGTAGGTTCTACGAGCAGTACTTC.

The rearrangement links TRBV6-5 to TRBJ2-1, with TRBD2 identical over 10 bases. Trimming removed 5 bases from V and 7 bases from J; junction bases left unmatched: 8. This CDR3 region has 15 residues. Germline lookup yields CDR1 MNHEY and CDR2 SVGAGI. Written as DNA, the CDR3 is TGTGCCAGCAGTAACCGACTAGCGGGCGTAAATGAGCAGTTCTTC. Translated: CASSNRLAGVNEQFF.